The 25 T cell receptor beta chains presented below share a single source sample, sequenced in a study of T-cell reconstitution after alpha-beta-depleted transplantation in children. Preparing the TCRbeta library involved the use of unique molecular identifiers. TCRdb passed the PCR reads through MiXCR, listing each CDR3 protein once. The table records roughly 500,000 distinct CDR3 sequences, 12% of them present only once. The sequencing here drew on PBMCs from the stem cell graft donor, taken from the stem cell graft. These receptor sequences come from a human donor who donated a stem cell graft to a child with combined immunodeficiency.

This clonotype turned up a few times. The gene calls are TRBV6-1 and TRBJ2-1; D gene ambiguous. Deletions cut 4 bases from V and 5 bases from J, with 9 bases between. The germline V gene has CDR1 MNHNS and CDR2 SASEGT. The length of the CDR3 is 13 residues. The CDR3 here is CASSGNPHNEQFF. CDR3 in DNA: TGTGCCAGCAGTGGTAACCCCCACAATGAGCAGTTCTTC.

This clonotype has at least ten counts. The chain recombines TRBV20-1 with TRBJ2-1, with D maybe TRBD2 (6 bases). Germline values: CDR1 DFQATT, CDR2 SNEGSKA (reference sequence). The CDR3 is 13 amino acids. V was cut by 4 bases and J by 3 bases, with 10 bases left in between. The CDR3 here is CSATLRDYNEQFF. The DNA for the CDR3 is TGCAGTGCTACGTTGCGGGACTACAATGAGCAGTTCTTC.

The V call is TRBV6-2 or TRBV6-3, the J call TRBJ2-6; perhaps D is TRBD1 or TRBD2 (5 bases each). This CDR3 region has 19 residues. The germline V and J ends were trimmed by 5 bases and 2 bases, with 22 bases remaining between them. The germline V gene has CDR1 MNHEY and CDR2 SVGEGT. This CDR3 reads CASSPSWGLVGAGANVLTF. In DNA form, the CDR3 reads TGTGCCAGCAGTCCCTCGTGGGGCCTCGTGGGAGCTGGGGCCAACGTCCTGACTTTC.

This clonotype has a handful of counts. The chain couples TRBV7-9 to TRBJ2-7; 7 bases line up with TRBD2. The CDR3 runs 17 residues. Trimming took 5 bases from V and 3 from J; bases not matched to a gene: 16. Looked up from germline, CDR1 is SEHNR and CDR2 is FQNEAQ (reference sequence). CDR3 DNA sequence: TGTGCCAGCAGCCCGGGGCGTGGTCCGGGACTACTCTACGAGCAGTACTTC. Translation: CASSPGRGPGLLYEQYF. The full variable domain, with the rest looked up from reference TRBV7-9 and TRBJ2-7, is DTGVSQNPRHKITKRGQNVTFRCDPISEHNRLYWYRQTLGQGPEFLTYFQNEAQLEKSRLLSDRFSAERPKGSFSTLEIQRTEQGDSAMYLCASSPGRGPGLLYEQYFGPGTRLTVT.

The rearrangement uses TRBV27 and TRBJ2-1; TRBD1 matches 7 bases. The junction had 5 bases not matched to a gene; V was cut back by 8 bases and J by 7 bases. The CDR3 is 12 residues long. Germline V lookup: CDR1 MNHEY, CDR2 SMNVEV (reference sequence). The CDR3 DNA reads TGTGCCAGCGGATTACAGGGGAATGAGCAGTTCTTC. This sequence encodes CASGLQGNEQFF.

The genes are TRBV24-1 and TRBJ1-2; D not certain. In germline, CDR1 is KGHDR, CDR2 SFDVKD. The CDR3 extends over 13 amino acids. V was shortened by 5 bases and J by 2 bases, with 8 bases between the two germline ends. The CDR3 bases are TGTGCCACCAGTGTAGACGGAAACTATGGCTACACCTTC. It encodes CATSVDGNYGYTF.

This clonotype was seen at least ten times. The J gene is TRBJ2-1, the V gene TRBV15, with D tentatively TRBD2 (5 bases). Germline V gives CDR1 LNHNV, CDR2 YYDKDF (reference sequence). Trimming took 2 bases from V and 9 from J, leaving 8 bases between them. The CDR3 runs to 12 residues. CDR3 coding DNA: TGTGCCACCAGCAGACGCGAGGGTGAGCAGTTCTTC. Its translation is CATSRREGEQFF.

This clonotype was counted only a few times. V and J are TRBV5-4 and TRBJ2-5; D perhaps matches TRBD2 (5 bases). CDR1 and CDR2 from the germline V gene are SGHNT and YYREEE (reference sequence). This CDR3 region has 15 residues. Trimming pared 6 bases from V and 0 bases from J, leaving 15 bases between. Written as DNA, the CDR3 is TGTGCCAGCAACCCGGACTTGGGCCACCAAGAGACCCAGTACTTC. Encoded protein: CASNPDLGHQETQYF. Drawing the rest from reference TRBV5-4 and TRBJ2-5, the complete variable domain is ETGVTQSPTHLIKTRGQQVTLRCSSQSGHNTVSWYQQALGQGPQFIFQYYREEENGRGNFPPRFSGLQFPNYSSELNVNALELDDSALYLCASNPDLGHQETQYFGPGTRLLVL.

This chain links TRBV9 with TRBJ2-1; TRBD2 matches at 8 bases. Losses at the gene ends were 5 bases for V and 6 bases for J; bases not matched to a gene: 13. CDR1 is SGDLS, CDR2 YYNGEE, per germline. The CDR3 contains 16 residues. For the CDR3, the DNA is TGTGCCAGCAGTGACCACCCGGGACTAGTGCGCAATGAGCAGTTCTTC. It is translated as CASSDHPGLVRNEQFF.

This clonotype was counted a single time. As DNA, the CDR3 is TGCGCCAGCAGCCAAGAAGGGGACAACCCCTACAATGAGCAGTTCTTC. Its protein is CASSQEGDNPYNEQFF. V usage is TRBV4-3 and J usage is TRBJ2-1; D possibly corresponds to TRBD1 (6 bases). V was cut by 0 bases and J by 2 bases, with 11 bases left in between. CDR1 is LGHNA, CDR2 YSLEER, per germline. The CDR3 is made up of 16 amino acids.

CDR3 amino acids: CASSPLQGRRYTEAFF. The CDR3 bases are TGTGCCAGCTCACCCCTGCAGGGGAGACGGTACACTGAAGCTTTCTTT. The rearrangement links TRBV18 to TRBJ1-1; D might be TRBD1 (6 bases). The CDR3 has 16 residues. V was shortened by 3 bases and J by 3 bases, with 17 bases between the two germline ends. The V gene's germline CDR1 is KGHSH and CDR2 LQKENI.

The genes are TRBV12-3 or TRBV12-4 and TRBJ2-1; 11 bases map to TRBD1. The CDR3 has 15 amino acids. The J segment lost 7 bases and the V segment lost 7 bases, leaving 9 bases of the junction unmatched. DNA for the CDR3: TGTGCCAGCAATCCCGGGACAGGGGGGAGAAATGAGCAGTTCTTC. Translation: CASNPGTGGRNEQFF.

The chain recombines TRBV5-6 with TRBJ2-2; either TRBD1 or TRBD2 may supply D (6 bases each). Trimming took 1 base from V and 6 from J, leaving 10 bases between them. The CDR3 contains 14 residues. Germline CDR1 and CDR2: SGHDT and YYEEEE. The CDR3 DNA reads TGTGCCAGCAGCTTGAGGGGGGCCCCCGGGGAGCTGTTTTTT. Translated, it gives CASSLRGAPGELFF.

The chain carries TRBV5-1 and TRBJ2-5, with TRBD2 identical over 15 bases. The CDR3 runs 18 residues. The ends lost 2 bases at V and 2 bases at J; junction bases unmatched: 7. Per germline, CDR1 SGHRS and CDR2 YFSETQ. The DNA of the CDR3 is TGCGCCAGCAGCTTCCGGGGACTAGCGGGAGGACCGCAAGAGACCCAGTACTTC. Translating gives CASSFRGLAGGPQETQYF. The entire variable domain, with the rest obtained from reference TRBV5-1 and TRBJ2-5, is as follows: KAGVTQTPRYLIKTRGQQVTLSCSPISGHRSVSWYQQTPGQGLQFLFEYFSETQRNKGNFPGRFSGRQFSNSRSEMNVSTLELGDSALYLCASSFRGLAGGPQETQYFGPGTRLLVL.

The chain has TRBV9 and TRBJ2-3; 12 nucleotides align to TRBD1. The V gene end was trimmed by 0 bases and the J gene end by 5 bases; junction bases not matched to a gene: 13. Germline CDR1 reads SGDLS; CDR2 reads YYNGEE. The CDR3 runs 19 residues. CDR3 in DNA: TGTGCCAGCAGCGTAGAACAGGACGGGACAGGGGGCGCAGAAGATACGCAGTATTTT. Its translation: CASSVEQDGTGGAEDTQYF.

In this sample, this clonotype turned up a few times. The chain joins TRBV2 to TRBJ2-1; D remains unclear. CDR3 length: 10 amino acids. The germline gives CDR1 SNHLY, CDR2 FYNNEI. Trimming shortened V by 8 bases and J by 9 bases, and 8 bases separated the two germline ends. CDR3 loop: CASALLEQFF. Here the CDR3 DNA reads TGTGCCAGCGCCCTCCTTGAGCAGTTCTTC. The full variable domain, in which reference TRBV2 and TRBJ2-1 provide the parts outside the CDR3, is EPEVTQTPSHQVTQMGQEVILRCVPISNHLYFYWYRQILGQKVEFLVSFYNNEISEKSEIFDDQFSVERPDGSNFTLKIRSTKLEDSAMYFCASALLEQFFGPGTRLTVL.

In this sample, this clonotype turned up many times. The CDR3 bases are TGCAGTGCCTCCTCCGGGAGTCGGGCAGATACGCAGTATTTT. Amino acids: CSASSGSRADTQYF. The chain links TRBV20-1 to TRBJ2-3; a weak D match, TRBD2 (6 bases). CDR1 and CDR2 from the germline V gene are DFQATT and SNEGSKA (reference sequence). Trimming shortened V by 6 bases and J by 4 bases, and 17 bases separated the two germline ends. This CDR3 contains 14 residues.

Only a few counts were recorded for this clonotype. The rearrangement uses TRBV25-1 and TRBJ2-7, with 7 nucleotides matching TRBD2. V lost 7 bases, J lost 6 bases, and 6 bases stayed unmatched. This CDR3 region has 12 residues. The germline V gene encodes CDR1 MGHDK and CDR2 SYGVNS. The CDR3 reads CASTPREGEQYF. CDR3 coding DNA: TGTGCCAGCACCCCCAGGGAGGGCGAGCAGTACTTC.

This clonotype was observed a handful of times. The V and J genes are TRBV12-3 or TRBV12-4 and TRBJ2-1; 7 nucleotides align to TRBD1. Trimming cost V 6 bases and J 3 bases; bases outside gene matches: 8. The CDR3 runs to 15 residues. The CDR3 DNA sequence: TGTGCCAGCAGCTGGGACAGCGACGACTACAATGAGCAGTTCTTC. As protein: CASSWDSDDYNEQFF.

The CDR3 loop reads CASSESRVGTDTQYF. Here the CDR3 DNA reads TGCGCCAGCAGTGAGTCGAGGGTCGGTACAGATACGCAGTATTTT. This rearrangement joins TRBV10-2 to TRBJ2-3; possibly TRBD2 for D (5 bases). V shed 0 bases and J shed 3 bases, with 10 bases lying between them. The CDR3 contains 15 residues. From germline, CDR1 is WSHSY and CDR2 SAAADI.

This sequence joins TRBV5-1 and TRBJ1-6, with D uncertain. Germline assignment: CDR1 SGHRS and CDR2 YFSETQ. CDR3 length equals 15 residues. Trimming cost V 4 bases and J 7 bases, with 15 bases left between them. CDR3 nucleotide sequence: TGCGCCAGCAGCCCACGGGAGGCGGGAAATTCACCCCTCCACTTT. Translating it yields CASSPREAGNSPLHF.

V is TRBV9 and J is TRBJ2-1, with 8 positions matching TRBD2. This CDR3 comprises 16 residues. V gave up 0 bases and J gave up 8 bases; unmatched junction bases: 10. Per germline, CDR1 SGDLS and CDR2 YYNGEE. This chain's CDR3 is CASSVAGRGARHEQFF. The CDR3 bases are TGTGCCAGCAGCGTAGCAGGGCGGGGGGCCAGACATGAGCAGTTCTTC.

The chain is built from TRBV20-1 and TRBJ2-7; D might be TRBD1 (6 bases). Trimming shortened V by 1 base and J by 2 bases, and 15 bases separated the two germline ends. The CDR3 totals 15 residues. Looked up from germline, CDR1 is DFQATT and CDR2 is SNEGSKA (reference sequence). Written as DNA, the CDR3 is TGCAGTGCTAGAGCTTTGACAGGCCAGACCTACGAGCAGTACTTC. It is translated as CSARALTGQTYEQYF.

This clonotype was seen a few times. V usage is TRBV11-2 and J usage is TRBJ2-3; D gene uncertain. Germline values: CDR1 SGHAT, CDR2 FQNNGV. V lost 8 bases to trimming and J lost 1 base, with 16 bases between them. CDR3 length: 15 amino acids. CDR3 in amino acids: CASASAPQGTDTQYF. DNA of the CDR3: TGTGCCAGCGCCTCGGCCCCCCAGGGCACAGATACGCAGTATTTT.

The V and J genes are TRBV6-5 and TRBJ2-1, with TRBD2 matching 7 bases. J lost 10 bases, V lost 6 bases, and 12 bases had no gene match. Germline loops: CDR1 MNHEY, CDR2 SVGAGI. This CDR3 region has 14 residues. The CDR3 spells CASSHEIRAGEQFF. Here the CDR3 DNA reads TGTGCCAGCAGCCACGAGATCAGAGCGGGAGAGCAGTTCTTC.